This T cell receptor (beta chain) was retrieved from a study of human T cells and chemical hapten exposure. Study-wide background: Yields of TCR per sample differed, chiefly owing to small differences in pooled library volume.

TCRdb re-derived calls from the RACE reads in MiXCR, one entry per CDR3 protein. This table holds over 35,000 distinct CDR3 sequences, 3.5% to 4% found once. The CDR3 has 14 residues. Germline loops: CDR1 KGHDR, CDR2 SFDVKD. J was trimmed by 4 bases and V by 3 bases; bases with no gene match: 0. Time point given: patch test 1, 2 weeks after DPC sensitization. This sample's treatment: therapeutic diphenylcyclopropenone sensitization with weekly scalp DPC. The authors extracted total RNA from unfractionated whole blood. This clonotype occurred many times. This chain links TRBV24-1 with TRBJ2-1; 9 nucleotides agree with TRBD1. The sequence derives from a man in his fifties or sixties with alopecia areata. Some clones in this sample may be carry-over from other donors' samples. The specimen comprised whole blood, sampled in connection with sensitization to the hapten diphenylcyclopropenone (DPC). CDR3 protein: CATSDGTGYNEQFF. The CDR3 DNA reads TGTGCCACCAGTGATGGGACAGGGTACAATGAGCAGTTCTTC.